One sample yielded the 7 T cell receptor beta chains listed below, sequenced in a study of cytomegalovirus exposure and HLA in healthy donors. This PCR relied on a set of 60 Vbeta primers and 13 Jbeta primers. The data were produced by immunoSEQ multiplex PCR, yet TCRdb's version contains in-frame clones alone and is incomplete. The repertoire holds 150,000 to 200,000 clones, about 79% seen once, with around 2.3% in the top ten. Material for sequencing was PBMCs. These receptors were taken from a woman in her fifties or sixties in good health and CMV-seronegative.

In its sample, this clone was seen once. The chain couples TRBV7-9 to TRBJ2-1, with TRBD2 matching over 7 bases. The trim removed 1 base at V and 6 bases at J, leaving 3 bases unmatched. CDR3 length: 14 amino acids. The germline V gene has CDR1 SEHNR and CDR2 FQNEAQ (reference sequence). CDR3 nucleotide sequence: TGTGCCAGCAGCTTAGTCGGACTAGGCAATGAGCAGTTCTTC. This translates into CASSLVGLGNEQFF.

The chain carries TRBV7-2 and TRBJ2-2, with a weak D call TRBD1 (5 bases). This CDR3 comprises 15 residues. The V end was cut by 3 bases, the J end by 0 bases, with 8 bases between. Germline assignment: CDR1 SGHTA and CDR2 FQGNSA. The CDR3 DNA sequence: TGTGCCAGCAGCTTTGGGGCCGCGAACACCGGGGAGCTGTTTTTT. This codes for CASSFGAANTGELFF.

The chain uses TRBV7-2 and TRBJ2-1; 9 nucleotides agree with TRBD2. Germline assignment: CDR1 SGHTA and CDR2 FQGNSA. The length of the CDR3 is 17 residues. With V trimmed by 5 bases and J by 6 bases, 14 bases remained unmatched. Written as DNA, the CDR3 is TGTGCCAGCAGCCCCATTTGGCGGACTAGCGCCCCCAATGAGCAGTTCTTC. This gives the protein CASSPIWRTSAPNEQFF. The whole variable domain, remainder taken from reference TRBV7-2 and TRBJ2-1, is GAGVSQSPSNKVTEKGKDVELRCDPISGHTALYWYRQSLGQGLEFLIYFQGNSAPDKSGLPSDRFSAERTGGSVSTLTIQRTQQEDSAVYLCASSPIWRTSAPNEQFFGPGTRLTVL.

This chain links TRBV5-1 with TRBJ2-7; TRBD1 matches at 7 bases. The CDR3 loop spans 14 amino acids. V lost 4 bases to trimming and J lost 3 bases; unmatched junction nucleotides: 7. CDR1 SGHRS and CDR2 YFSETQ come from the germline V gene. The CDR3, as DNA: TGCGCCAGCAGCGTGGGACAGCACCTCTACGAGCAGTACTTC. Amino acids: CASSVGQHLYEQYF.

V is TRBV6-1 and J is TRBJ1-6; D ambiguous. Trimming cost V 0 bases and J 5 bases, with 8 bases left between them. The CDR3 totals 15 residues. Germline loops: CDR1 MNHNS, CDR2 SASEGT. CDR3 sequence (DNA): TGTGCCAGCAGTGAAGCGCAGGCCAATAATTCACCCCTCCACTTT. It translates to CASSEAQANNSPLHF.

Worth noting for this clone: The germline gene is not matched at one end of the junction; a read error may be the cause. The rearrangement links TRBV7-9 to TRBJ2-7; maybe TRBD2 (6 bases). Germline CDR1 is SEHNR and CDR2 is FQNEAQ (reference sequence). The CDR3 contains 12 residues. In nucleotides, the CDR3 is TGTTCCAGCAGCTGGGGACTTGGCGAGCAGTACTTC. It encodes CSSSWGLGEQYF.

For the CDR3, the DNA is TGTGCCACCAGCAGAGATCCGGGACAGGGTAACTATGGCTACACCTTC. It encodes CATSRDPGQGNYGYTF. The chain is built from TRBV15 and TRBJ1-2; 9 positions agree with TRBD1. The germline V gene has CDR1 LNHNV and CDR2 YYDKDF (reference sequence). V lost 0 bases and J lost 1; bases outside the gene matches: 3. There are 16 residues in the CDR3.